The 18 T cell receptor beta chains below come from one sample, sequenced in a study of cytomegalovirus exposure and HLA in healthy donors. PCR amplification relied on 60 Vbeta primers (plus 13 Jbeta primers). The table came from immunoSEQ multiplex PCR; TCRdb's copy has only in-frame clones and leaves some out. Seen here are around 150,000 clones, approximately 77% observed once, and the top ten hold roughly 2%. The source material was PBMCs. These receptors all stem from a man aged 25-40 years in good health and CMV-seronegative.

This sequence joins TRBV4-1 and TRBJ1-4; possible D gene TRBD1, 6 bases. V shed 1 base and J shed 6 bases, with 12 bases lying between them. The CDR3 length is 15 residues. CDR1 MGHRA and CDR2 YSYEKL come from the germline V gene. The CDR3 DNA reads as TGCGCCAGCAGCCAAGTCCGGGGGGCATATGAAAAACTGTTTTTT. Residues: CASSQVRGAYEKLFF.

The chain joins TRBV2 to TRBJ2-2; maybe TRBD2 (5 bases). This CDR3 contains 17 residues. V was cut by 0 bases and J by 1 base, with 12 bases left in between. CDR1 is SNHLY and CDR2 is FYNNEI in the germline V gene. The CDR3, as DNA: TGTGCCAGCAGTGAAGCGCCAGCTAGCAGGAACACCGGGGAGCTGTTTTTT. Protein: CASSEAPASRNTGELFF.

Only one count was recorded for this clone. CDR3 sequence: CARTGDSNQPQHF. CDR3 coding DNA: TGTGCCAGGACAGGGGATAGCAATCAGCCCCAGCATTTT. V gene TRBV25-1 combines with J gene TRBJ1-5, with 8 bases aligning to TRBD1. The V and J ends lost 9 bases and 0 bases, in that order; junction bases with no gene match: 1. The CDR3 loop spans 13 amino acids. CDR1 is MGHDK and CDR2 is SYGVNS in the germline V gene. The variable domain in full, completed from reference TRBV25-1 and TRBJ1-5, reads EADIYQTPRYLVIGTGKKITLECSQTMGHDKMYWYQQDPGMELHLIHYSYGVNSTEKGDLSSESTVSRIRTEHFPLTLESARPSHTSQYLCARTGDSNQPQHFGDGTRLSIL.

V is TRBV6-1 and J is TRBJ2-6; no firm D call. The ends were cut back, 6 bases at V and 1 base at J, with 7 bases in the middle. This CDR3 region has 14 residues. Germline assignment: CDR1 MNHNS and CDR2 SASEGT. CDR3 loop: CASRERSGANVLTF. CDR3 nucleotides: TGTGCCAGCAGGGAGAGATCTGGGGCCAACGTCCTGACTTTC.

The chain combines TRBV9 with TRBJ1-1; perhaps TRBD1 as D (6 bases). V lost 0 bases and J 3 bases, leaving 12 bases between the germline ends. The CDR3 is 15 amino acids. Germline V gene data show CDR1 as SGDLS and CDR2 as YYNGEE. For the CDR3, the DNA is TGTGCCAGCAGCGTAGCAGGGGTCAGGGACACTGAAGCTTTCTTT. It encodes CASSVAGVRDTEAFF.

The chain couples TRBV29-1 to TRBJ2-5, with a tentative D call TRBD1 (6 bases). The V gene lost 2 bases and the J gene lost 2 bases, with 21 bases spanning the gap. Germline CDR1 reads SQVTM; CDR2 reads ANQGSEA. The CDR3 sequence is 17 residues long. The CDR3 region has the DNA TGCAGCGTTGAATTAGGGCGCGACCCGAGGGGGCAAGAGACCCAGTACTTC. Amino acids: CSVELGRDPRGQETQYF.

V usage is TRBV7-9 and J usage is TRBJ2-7; perhaps TRBD2 as D (5 bases). This CDR3 spans 15 amino acids. Germline lookup yields CDR1 SEHNR and CDR2 FQNEAQ (reference sequence). V was shortened by 1 base and J by 0 bases, with 10 bases between the two germline ends. CDR3 bases: TGTGCCAGCAGCTTAGTTCTCGGGAACTCCTACGAGCAGTACTTC. Its protein is CASSLVLGNSYEQYF.

The chain joins TRBV5-8 to TRBJ1-1; the match to TRBD1 covers 8 bases. Per germline, CDR1 SGHTS and CDR2 YDEGEE. Losses at the gene ends were 1 base for V and 3 bases for J; bases not matched to a gene: 2. This CDR3 has 14 amino acids. The CDR3 sequence is CASSLYRGDTEAFF. CDR3 DNA: TGTGCCAGCAGCTTGTACAGGGGGGACACTGAAGCTTTCTTT.

The chain joins TRBV6-1 to TRBJ2-1; 7 bases line up with TRBD2. CDR1 and CDR2 (germline): MNHNS, SASEGT. This CDR3 comprises 15 residues. Unmatched junction bases numbered 4, after V lost 4 bases and J lost 1 base. CDR3 nucleotide sequence: TGTGCCAGCAGTGCCCAACTAGCGTCCTACAATGAGCAGTTCTTC. Amino acids: CASSAQLASYNEQFF.

The V call is TRBV7-6, the J call TRBJ1-1, with 8 bases aligning to TRBD1. The CDR3 totals 15 residues. V lost 1 base, J lost 1 base, and 2 bases stayed unmatched. The germline V gene encodes CDR1 SGHVS and CDR2 FNYEAQ. The CDR3: CASSLGQGTNTEAFF. The CDR3 coding sequence is TGTGCCAGCAGCTTAGGACAGGGGACGAACACTGAAGCTTTCTTT.

The rearrangement joins TRBV30 to TRBJ2-3, with D possibly matching TRBD1 (6 bases). Germline V lookup: CDR1 GTSNPN, CDR2 SVGIG (reference sequence). The CDR3 runs 15 residues. V was shortened by 2 bases and J by 3 bases, with 15 bases between the two germline ends. CDR3 nucleotides: TGTGCCTGGAGTAATACAGGGATGAGAACAGATACGCAGTATTTT. Its protein is CAWSNTGMRTDTQYF.

The CDR3 spells CASSQGAQDQPQHF. The CDR3 DNA reads as TGCGCCAGCAGCCAGGGGGCGCAGGATCAGCCCCAGCATTTT. V gene TRBV4-1 combines with J gene TRBJ1-5; TRBD1 is a possible D gene (6 bases). CDR3 length: 14 amino acids. Germline CDR1 is MGHRA and CDR2 is YSYEKL. Trimming cost V 3 bases and J 5 bases, with 11 bases left between them.

The chain employs TRBV27 and TRBJ2-7; 15 positions agree with TRBD2. The germline V gene has CDR1 MNHEY and CDR2 SMNVEV (reference sequence). The CDR3 contains 15 residues. Germline trimming cut 3 bases from V and 4 bases from J; bases unmatched to any gene: 1. CDR3 DNA: TGTGCCAGCAGTTTCGGACTAGCGGGAGGGTACGAGCAGTACTTC. Translation gives CASSFGLAGGYEQYF.

V is TRBV4-1 and J is TRBJ1-1; D perhaps matches TRBD1 (6 bases). The CDR3 runs 14 residues. Germline lookup yields CDR1 MGHRA and CDR2 YSYEKL. Trimming removed 2 bases from V and 4 bases from J, with 11 bases in between. The CDR3 sequence: CASSQNREGTEAFF. Written as DNA, the CDR3 is TGCGCCAGCAGCCAAAACAGGGAGGGCACTGAAGCTTTCTTT.

DNA of the CDR3: TGTGCAAGTCGCCCGGGACAGGGAAAAGACTCTGGGGCCAACGTCCTGACTTTC. It yields the protein CASRPGQGKDSGANVLTF. The chain uses TRBV12-2 and TRBJ2-6; TRBD1, the table's D call, lacks a check against the DNA. TRBV12-2 corresponds to a pseudogene. The CDR3 runs to 18 residues.

The V gene is TRBV15, the J gene TRBJ2-7, with 7 bases that match TRBD2. Germline V gives CDR1 LNHNV, CDR2 YYDKDF (reference sequence). There are 14 residues in the CDR3. The junction had 2 bases not matched to a gene; V was cut back by 1 base and J by 2 bases. CDR3 DNA: TGTGCCACCAGCAGAGGGGGGAGGGCCTACGAGCAGTACTTC. Translating gives CATSRGGRAYEQYF.

The chain links TRBV2 to TRBJ1-6, with TRBD1 matching 9 bases. V gave up 6 bases and J gave up 0 bases; unmatched junction bases: 0. The germline V gene has CDR1 SNHLY and CDR2 FYNNEI. The CDR3 sequence is 15 residues long. CDR3 amino acids: CASRGQGSYNSPLHF. Written as DNA, the CDR3 is TGTGCCAGCAGGGGACAGGGCTCCTATAATTCACCCCTCCACTTT.

The chain employs TRBV5-1 and TRBJ2-6; a weak D match, TRBD1 (5 bases). V was pared by 0 bases and J by 5 bases, with 15 bases between. This CDR3 comprises 17 residues. From germline, CDR1 is SGHRS and CDR2 YFSETQ. CDR3 nucleotides: TGCGCCAGCAGCTTGGGCGTATCACCAGGGAGGGCCAACGTCCTGACTTTC. As protein: CASSLGVSPGRANVLTF.